This TCR beta chain stems from a study of T cell responses to AZD1222 COVID-19 vaccine. Study observations and caveats: Nearly half of spike-specific TCRs reportedly target unmutated variant regions. The CD4 TCRs associated with vaccination extended across spike and predominated at 160-218 and 743-854. It should be noted that donors were predominantly white British and more often female, and clonal diversity was possibly underestimated.

The data were produced by immunoSEQ multiplex PCR, yet TCRdb's version contains in-frame clones alone and is incomplete. This sample has more than 110,000 clones; approximately 85% occur once, and the top ten carry about 8%. This clone was observed a single time. Its cognate antigen is unknown. The CDR3 loop spans 16 amino acids. Germline loops: CDR1 SGHVS, CDR2 FQNEAQ. Losses at the gene ends were 0 bases for V and 7 bases for J; bases not matched to a gene: 11. The TCR comes from an adult in good health. The V call is TRBV7-8, the J call TRBJ1-2; 7 nucleotides align to TRBD1. Sequenced here: peripheral blood, sampled on day 0 of AZD1222 vaccination. The CDR3 loop reads CASSLAREGALGGYTF. CDR3 coding DNA: TGTGCCAGCAGCTTAGCGCGCGAGGGGGCGCTTGGTGGCTACACCTTC. The entire variable domain, with the rest obtained from reference TRBV7-8 and TRBJ1-2, is as follows: GAGVSQSPRYKVAKRGQDVALRCDPISGHVSLFWYQQALGQGPEFLTYFQNEAQLDKSGLPSDRFFAERPEGSVSTLKIQRTQQEDSAVYLCASSLAREGALGGYTFGSGTRLTVV.